This passage covers 23 T cell receptor beta chains from one sample sequenced in a study of CD8+CD57+ T cells in acquired aplastic anemia. Patients included in sequencing had previously demonstrated CD8+CD57+ cell expansion by flow cytometry. Genomic DNA, serving as template, underwent TCR beta VDJ and CDR3 profiling. MiXCR, applied by TCRdb to the reads, yields one record per CDR3 protein. The sample consists of 160,000 or so distinct CDR3 sequences, around half of them appearing once. The sample was sorted CD4+, CD8+, or CD8+CD57+ T cells (not recorded which) from PBMCs. All receptors derive from a human donor with aplastic anemia.

The chain couples TRBV29-1 to TRBJ2-1; either TRBD1 or TRBD2 may fit D (5 bases each). Trimming took 7 bases from V and 10 from J, leaving 20 bases between them. Germline-derived CDR1 and CDR2 are SQVTM and ANQGSEA. The CDR3 consists of 13 residues. Here the CDR3 reads CSAGAGPHYEQFF. CDR3 DNA: TGCAGCGCCGGGGCGGGTCCCCACTACGAGCAGTTCTTC.

In its sample, this clonotype was seen once. CDR3 bases: TGTGCCAGCAGCTTGCCCTACTCTGGGGCCAACGTCCTGACTTTC. It translates to CASSLPYSGANVLTF. The rearrangement links TRBV5-4 to TRBJ2-6; D call uncertain. V lost 1 base to trimming and J lost 0 bases, with 5 bases between them. Germline CDR1 is SGHNT and CDR2 is YYREEE (reference sequence). The CDR3 loop spans 15 amino acids. The full variable domain, completed using reference TRBV5-4 and TRBJ2-6, is ETGVTQSPTHLIKTRGQQVTLRCSSQSGHNTVSWYQQALGQGPQFIFQYYREEENGRGNFPPRFSGLQFPNYSSELNVNALELDDSALYLCASSLPYSGANVLTFGAGSRLTVL.

This chain joins TRBV10-3 and TRBJ2-1; TRBD2 matches 9 bases. The CDR3 runs 13 residues. Germline CDR1 reads ENHRY; CDR2 reads SYGVKD. CDR3 bases: TGTGCTTACGGGGCGGGAGGGGACAATGAGCAGTTCTTC. Translated, it gives CAYGAGGDNEQFF.

Of note for this clonotype: This could be a read error, since a much larger clone is one nucleotide away. The chain carries TRBV6-2 or TRBV6-3 and TRBJ2-3; D gene unclear. Trimming stripped 5 bases from V and 0 bases from J, with 9 bases between. Looked up from germline, CDR1 is MNHEY and CDR2 is SVGEGT. This CDR3 comprises 14 residues. The CDR3 bases are TGTGCCAGCAGTGACGAGCAGAGCACAGATACGCAGTATTTT. This gives the protein CASSDEQSTDTQYF.

This clonotype showed up just a few times. The chain uses TRBV4-2 and TRBJ2-7; 7 bases agree with TRBD1. V was pared by 4 bases and J by 2 bases, with 2 bases of the junction left unmatched. In germline, CDR1 is LGHNA, CDR2 YNFKEQ. The CDR3 loop spans 13 amino acids. The CDR3 sequence is CASSPQGAYEQYF. The DNA of the CDR3 is TGTGCCAGCAGCCCGCAGGGGGCCTACGAGCAGTACTTC.

This clonotype has only a few counts. The genes are TRBV24-1 and TRBJ2-1; D might be TRBD1 (5 bases). The CDR3 totals 15 residues. Germline loops: CDR1 KGHDR, CDR2 SFDVKD. The V gene lost 5 bases and the J gene lost 8 bases, with 18 bases spanning the gap. This chain's CDR3 is CATSASQGPWDEQFF. The CDR3 DNA is TGTGCCACCAGTGCCTCCCAGGGCCCCTGGGATGAGCAGTTCTTC.

This chain connects TRBV20-1 to TRBJ1-6; no definite D call. V was clipped by 3 bases and J by 7 bases, with 13 bases between them. There are 14 residues in the CDR3. Looked up from germline, CDR1 is DFQATT and CDR2 is SNEGSKA (reference sequence). The CDR3 nucleotides read TGCAGTGCTAGGGATCCGGGCGGAAATTCACCCCTCCACTTT. Translation: CSARDPGGNSPLHF.

The rearrangement uses TRBV7-2 and TRBJ1-5; D unclear. CDR3 length: 14 amino acids. CDR1 SGHTA and CDR2 FQGNSA come from the germline V gene. With 1 base removed from V and 0 bases from J, the gap between germline ends came to 4 bases. This CDR3 reads CASSLGNSNQPQHF. The CDR3 bases are TGTGCCAGCAGCTTAGGCAATAGCAATCAGCCCCAGCATTTT.

The chain combines TRBV10-2 with TRBJ1-5; no reliable D call. Per germline, CDR1 WSHSY and CDR2 SAAADI. The CDR3 is made up of 14 amino acids. V was shortened by 1 base and J by 2 bases, with 6 bases between the two germline ends. CDR3 coding DNA: TGCGCCAGCAGTGAGTTGTCGGGCAATCAGCCCCAGCATTTT. Translating gives CASSELSGNQPQHF.

The V call is TRBV3-1, the J call TRBJ2-2, with D tentatively TRBD2 (5 bases). This CDR3 is built from 15 residues. V lost 5 bases to trimming and J lost 7 bases, with 17 bases between them. Looked up from germline, CDR1 is LGHDT and CDR2 is YNNKEL (reference sequence). CDR3 loop: CASSTKVFGGGELFF. Written as DNA, the CDR3 is TGTGCCAGCAGCACCAAGGTTTTCGGAGGCGGGGAGCTGTTTTTT.

The sample holds a few counts of this clonotype. The rearrangement joins TRBV10-3 to TRBJ1-2; a possible D gene is TRBD1 (5 bases). Trimming removed 2 bases at V and 8 bases at J, with 9 bases between. The V gene's germline CDR1 is ENHRY and CDR2 SYGVKD. This CDR3 region has 12 residues. CDR3 sequence: CAISEEGDGYTF. For the CDR3, the DNA is TGTGCCATCAGTGAGGAAGGGGACGGCTACACCTTC.

The chain employs TRBV6-1 and TRBJ1-4; D gene ambiguous. This CDR3 has 16 residues. Germline V gene sequence: CDR1 MNHNS, CDR2 SASEGT. Trimming took off 4 bases at V and 0 bases at J, with 12 bases between the two ends. CDR3 in amino acids: CASSVSRAATNEKLFF. DNA for the CDR3: TGTGCCAGCAGTGTGAGCCGGGCCGCAACTAATGAAAAACTGTTTTTT.

This chain connects TRBV19 to TRBJ1-5, with a tentative D call TRBD1 (5 bases). The ends were cut back, 7 bases at V and 5 bases at J, with 15 bases in the middle. The CDR3 has 14 residues. In germline, CDR1 is LNHDA, CDR2 SQIVND (reference sequence). The CDR3 coding sequence is TGTGCCAGTACTACCACGGCAGGGCATCAGCCCCAGCATTTT. This codes for CASTTTAGHQPQHF.

The V gene is TRBV14, the J gene TRBJ2-3, with 11 bases identical to TRBD2. Germline CDR1 SGHDN, CDR2 FVKESK. The CDR3 is 14 residues long. Losses at the gene ends were 6 bases for V and 2 bases for J; bases not matched to a gene: 1. The CDR3: CASRTSGITDTQYF. In DNA form, the CDR3 reads TGTGCCAGCAGGACTAGCGGGATCACAGATACGCAGTATTTT.

The genes are TRBV15 and TRBJ1-1; D unresolved. The germline CDR1 and CDR2 sequences are LNHNV and YYDKDF (reference sequence). With 3 bases removed from V and 10 bases from J, the gap between germline ends came to 18 bases. This CDR3 has 14 amino acids. The CDR3 is CATSSPTGRVGAFF. The DNA for the CDR3 is TGTGCCACCAGCAGCCCAACGGGGAGGGTGGGAGCTTTCTTT.

This clonotype is a singleton in its sample. This chain uses TRBV29-1 with TRBJ1-2; D possibly corresponds to TRBD1 (5 bases). Germline CDR1 and CDR2: SQVTM and ANQGSEA. The CDR3 runs to 15 residues. The V and J ends lost 7 bases and 5 bases respectively, with 23 bases between them. The CDR3 nucleotides are TGCAGCGACCGAGCGACAGTAGATTTTCTTTATGGCTACACCTTC. It specifies CSDRATVDFLYGYTF.

About this clonotype itself: The CDR3 does not end in the conserved phenylalanine or tryptophan, so this is likely a read error. The chain carries TRBV19 and TRBJ1-1; D is unresolved. CDR3 length: 12 amino acids. The germline gives CDR1 LNHDA, CDR2 SQIVND (reference sequence). Trimming pared 4 bases from V and 5 bases from J, leaving 8 bases between. The CDR3, as DNA: TGTGCCAGTAGTAGTTCCAGAACTGAAGCTTTCTCT. Amino acids: CASSSSRTEAFS.

This clonotype was detected ten times or more. The chain employs TRBV14 and TRBJ1-6; 7 bases align to TRBD1. CDR3 length equals 14 residues. The germline V gene has CDR1 SGHDN and CDR2 FVKESK. The V gene end was trimmed by 4 bases and the J gene end by 10 bases; junction bases not matched to a gene: 7. CDR3 protein: CASSPGTAGSPLHF. CDR3 sequence (DNA): TGTGCCAGCAGCCCCGGGACAGCTGGGTCACCCCTCCACTTT.

This clonotype was seen repeatedly, ten times or more. V is TRBV11-2 and J is TRBJ2-1; D gene ambiguous. V was cut by 0 bases and J by 0 bases, with 12 bases left in between. Germline V gene sequence: CDR1 SGHAT, CDR2 FQNNGV. The CDR3 covers 17 residues. CDR3 nucleotide sequence: TGTGCCAGCAGCTTAGACAGCTGGCAGGTCTCCTACAATGAGCAGTTCTTC. Its translation: CASSLDSWQVSYNEQFF.

This chain connects TRBV13 to TRBJ2-3; 9 nucleotides align to TRBD1. The CDR3 consists of 15 residues. Trimming removed 3 bases from V and 2 bases from J; junction bases left unmatched: 3. The germline V gene encodes CDR1 PRHDT and CDR2 FYEKMQ (reference sequence). CDR3 sequence reads: CASSFTGGNTDTQYF. The CDR3 bases are TGTGCCAGCAGCTTTACAGGGGGCAACACAGATACGCAGTATTTT.

V and J are TRBV20-1 and TRBJ1-5; 11 bases line up with TRBD1. After removal of 6 bases from V and 4 bases from J, the junction contained 5 bases not matched to a gene. The CDR3 runs 14 residues. Germline V gene data show CDR1 as DFQATT and CDR2 as SNEGSKA (reference sequence). The CDR3, as DNA: TGCAGTGCGTTAGGGACAGGGGGTAATCAGCCCCAGCATTTT. Amino acid sequence: CSALGTGGNQPQHF.

This clonotype has just one count. The chain couples TRBV10-3 to TRBJ1-2; no definite D call. V was cut by 0 bases and J by 2 bases, with 7 bases left in between. The germline CDR1 and CDR2 sequences are ENHRY and SYGVKD. The CDR3 has 14 residues. CDR3 coding DNA: TGTGCCATCAGTGAGTCAAGCAGGAACTATGGCTACACCTTC. As protein: CAISESSRNYGYTF.

This clonotype was counted ten times or more. J is TRBJ1-6 and V is TRBV6-1; 7 bases map to TRBD1. Losses at the gene ends were 7 bases for V and 1 base for J; bases not matched to a gene: 4. This CDR3 comprises 15 residues. Germline CDR1 reads MNHNS; CDR2 reads SASEGT. CDR3 residues: CASTTGRSYNSPLHF. In nucleotides, the CDR3 is TGTGCCAGCACGACAGGGAGGTCCTATAATTCACCCCTCCACTTT.